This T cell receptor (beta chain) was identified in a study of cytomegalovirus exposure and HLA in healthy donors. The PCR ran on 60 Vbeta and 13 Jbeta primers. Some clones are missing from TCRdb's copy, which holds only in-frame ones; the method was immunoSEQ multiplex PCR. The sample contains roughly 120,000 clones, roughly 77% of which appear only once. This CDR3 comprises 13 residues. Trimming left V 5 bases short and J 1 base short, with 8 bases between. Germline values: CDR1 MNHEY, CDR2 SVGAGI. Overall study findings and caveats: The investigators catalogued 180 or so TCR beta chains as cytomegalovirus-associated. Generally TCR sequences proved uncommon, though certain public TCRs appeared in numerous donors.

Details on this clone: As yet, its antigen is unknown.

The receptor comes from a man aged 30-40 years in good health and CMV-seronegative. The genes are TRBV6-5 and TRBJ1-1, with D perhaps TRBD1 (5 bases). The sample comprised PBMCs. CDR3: CASSRGQNTEAFF. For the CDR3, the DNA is TGTGCCAGCAGTCGTGGACAGAACACTGAAGCTTTCTTT.